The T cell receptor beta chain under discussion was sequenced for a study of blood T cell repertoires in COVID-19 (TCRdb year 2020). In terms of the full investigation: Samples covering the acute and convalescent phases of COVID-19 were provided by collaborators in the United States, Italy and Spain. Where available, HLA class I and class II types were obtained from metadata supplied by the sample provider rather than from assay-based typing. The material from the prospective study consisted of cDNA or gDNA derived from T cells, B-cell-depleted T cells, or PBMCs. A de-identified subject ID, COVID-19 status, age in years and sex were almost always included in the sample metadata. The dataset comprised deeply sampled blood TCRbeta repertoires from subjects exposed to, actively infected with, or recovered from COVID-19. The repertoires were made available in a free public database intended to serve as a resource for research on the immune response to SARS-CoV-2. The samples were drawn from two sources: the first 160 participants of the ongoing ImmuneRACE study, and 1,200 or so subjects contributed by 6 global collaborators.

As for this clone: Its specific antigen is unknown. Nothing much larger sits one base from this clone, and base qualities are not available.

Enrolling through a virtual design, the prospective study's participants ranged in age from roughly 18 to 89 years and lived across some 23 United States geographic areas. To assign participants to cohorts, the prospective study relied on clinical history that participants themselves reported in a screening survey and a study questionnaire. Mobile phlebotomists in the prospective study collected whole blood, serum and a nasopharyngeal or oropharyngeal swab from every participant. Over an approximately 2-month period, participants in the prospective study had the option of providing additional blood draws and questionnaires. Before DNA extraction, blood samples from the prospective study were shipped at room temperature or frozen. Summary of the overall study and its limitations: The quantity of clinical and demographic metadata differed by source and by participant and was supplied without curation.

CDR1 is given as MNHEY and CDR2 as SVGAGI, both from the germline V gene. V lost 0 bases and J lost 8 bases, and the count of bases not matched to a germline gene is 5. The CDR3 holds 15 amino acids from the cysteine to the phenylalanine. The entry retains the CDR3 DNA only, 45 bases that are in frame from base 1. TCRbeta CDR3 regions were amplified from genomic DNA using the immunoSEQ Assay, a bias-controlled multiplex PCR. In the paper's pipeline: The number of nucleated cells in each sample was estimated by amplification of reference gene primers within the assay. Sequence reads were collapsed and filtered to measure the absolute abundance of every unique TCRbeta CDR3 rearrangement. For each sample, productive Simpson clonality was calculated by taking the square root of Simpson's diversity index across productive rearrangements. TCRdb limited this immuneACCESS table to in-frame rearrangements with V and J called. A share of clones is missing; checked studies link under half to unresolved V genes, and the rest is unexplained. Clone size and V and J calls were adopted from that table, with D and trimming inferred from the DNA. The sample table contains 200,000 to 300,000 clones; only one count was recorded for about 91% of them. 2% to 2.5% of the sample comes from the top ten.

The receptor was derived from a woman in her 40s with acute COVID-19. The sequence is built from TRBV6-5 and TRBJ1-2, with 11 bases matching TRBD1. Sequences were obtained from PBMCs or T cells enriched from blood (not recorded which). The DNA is TGTGCCAGCAGTTACTCAGGGACAGGGGGATTCGGCTACACCTTC. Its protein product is CASSYSGTGGFGYTF.